These 27 T cell receptor beta chains were sequenced from one sample in a study of blood T cell repertoires in COVID-19. Clones were sequenced by immunoSEQ multiplex PCR, and TCRdb holds only the in-frame ones, with some missing. The table lists more than 200,000 clones, approximately 80% of them singletons. The sample comprised peripheral blood. Every receptor here comes from a man aged 55 to 70 with acute or convalescent COVID-19.

The chain carries TRBV5-1 and TRBJ1-1; D may be TRBD1 (6 bases). Germline assignment: CDR1 SGHRS and CDR2 YFSETQ. The V gene lost 4 bases and the J gene lost 3 bases, with 10 bases spanning the gap. This CDR3 has 13 residues. The CDR3: CASSTGQYTEAFF. The CDR3 coding sequence is TGCGCCAGCAGCACAGGACAGTACACTGAAGCTTTCTTT.

V and J are TRBV12-2 and TRBJ1-1; the table assigns TRBD1, which was not confirmed against the DNA. TRBV12-2 is tagged as a pseudogene. The CDR3 length is 15 residues. The CDR3 spells CASRSQGRMNTEAFF. The DNA for the CDR3 is TGTGCAAGTCGCTCACAGGGGCGGATGAACACTGAAGCTTTCTTT.

This clone was observed once. Other DNA sequences within the sample encode an identical CDR3. The chain has TRBV6-5 and TRBJ2-7, with 9 bases that match TRBD1. The CDR3 length is 15 residues. The V gene's germline CDR1 is MNHEY and CDR2 SVGAGI. The ends lost 0 bases at V and 1 base at J; junction bases unmatched: 1. The CDR3 is CASSYSGTGSYEQYF. CDR3 coding DNA: TGTGCCAGCAGTTACTCTGGGACAGGGTCCTACGAGCAGTACTTC.

The V call is TRBV30, the J call TRBJ2-1, with 8 bases identical to TRBD2. V was pared by 4 bases and J by 8 bases, with 10 bases of the junction left unmatched. CDR1 and CDR2 (germline): GTSNPN, SVGIG (reference sequence). The CDR3 contains 14 residues. CDR3 coding DNA: TGTGCCTGGACCGACCGGGGGGGGGCCTATGAGCAGTTCTTC. Translating it yields CAWTDRGGAYEQFF.

The CDR3 DNA sequence: TGTGCCAGCAGTTACTCCATGGGCAGGACACAGCCCCAGCATTTT. Translation: CASSYSMGRTQPQHF. The rearrangement links TRBV6-5 to TRBJ1-5, with D possibly matching TRBD1 (5 bases). CDR3 size: 15 residues. Germline-derived CDR1 and CDR2 are MNHEY and SVGAGI. V gave up 0 bases and J gave up 7 bases, with 13 bases separating them.

V usage is TRBV27 and J usage is TRBJ2-7; D unresolved. CDR1 and CDR2 (germline): MNHEY, SMNVEV (reference sequence). The CDR3 is 13 residues long. V dropped 5 bases and J dropped 2 bases, with 10 bases sitting between them. The CDR3 bases are TGTGCCAGCAGTCACCGAGAGGCCTACGAGCAGTACTTC. Translation: CASSHREAYEQYF.

The chain has TRBV7-2 and TRBJ1-2, with TRBD1 matching over 8 bases. Germline CDR1 and CDR2: SGHTA and FQGNSA. This CDR3 spans 13 amino acids. Germline trimming cut 5 bases from V and 6 bases from J; bases unmatched to any gene: 5. Written as DNA, the CDR3 is TGTGCCAGCAGCCCAGTGACAGGGGATGGCTACACCTTC. Its translation: CASSPVTGDGYTF.

V and J are TRBV12-3 or TRBV12-4 and TRBJ1-5, with a possible D match to TRBD1 (5 bases). V lost 4 bases, J lost 6 bases, and 10 bases lay in between. This CDR3 comprises 13 residues. The CDR3 loop is CASSSGVTQPQHF. Written as DNA, the CDR3 is TGTGCCAGCAGTTCGGGGGTGACTCAGCCCCAGCATTTT.

The rearrangement uses TRBV5-6 and TRBJ1-4; maybe TRBD1 (5 bases). CDR3 length: 14 amino acids. In germline, CDR1 is SGHDT, CDR2 YYEEEE. V was trimmed by 4 bases and J by 3 bases, leaving 10 bases between them. CDR3 coding DNA: TGTGCCAGCAGCCTAGGGGTTTCTAATGAAAAACTGTTTTTT. This encodes CASSLGVSNEKLFF.

The chain links TRBV6-4 to TRBJ2-3; 11 bases are shared with TRBD2. CDR1 is MRHNA, CDR2 SNTAGT, per germline. The length of the CDR3 is 15 residues. V dropped 6 bases and J dropped 4; count of bases not matched to a gene: 6. CDR3: CASSSTSGGADTQYF. Here the CDR3 DNA reads TGTGCCAGCAGCTCTACTAGCGGGGGTGCAGATACGCAGTATTTT.

The chain is built from TRBV10-3 and TRBJ2-5, with D perhaps matching TRBD2 (6 bases). Germline CDR1 and CDR2: ENHRY and SYGVKD. The germline V and J ends were trimmed by 9 bases and 4 bases, with 6 bases remaining between them. The CDR3 runs to 10 residues. In DNA, the CDR3 is TGTGCCATGGGGGGAGAGACCCAGTACTTC. Translating it yields CAMGGETQYF.

The genes are TRBV5-4 and TRBJ2-5; 7 positions match TRBD2. Germline lookup yields CDR1 SGHNT and CDR2 YYREEE (reference sequence). The V gene end was trimmed by 0 bases and the J gene end by 5 bases; junction bases not matched to a gene: 4. This CDR3 comprises 14 residues. CDR3 coding DNA: TGTGCCAGCAGCTTGGCATGGACTAGGGAGACCCAGTACTTC. Translated, it gives CASSLAWTRETQYF.

The CDR3 DNA follows: TGTGCCAGCAGACCATTAAGACTATTTGACTCCACCGGGGAGCTGTTTTTT. This codes for CASRPLRLFDSTGELFF. J is TRBJ2-2 and V is TRBV11-2; TRBD2 is a possible D gene (5 bases). The CDR3 is made up of 17 amino acids. V dropped 6 bases and J dropped 4 bases, with 21 bases sitting between them. Germline values: CDR1 SGHAT, CDR2 FQNNGV.

This rearrangement joins TRBV7-3 to TRBJ2-3, with D possibly being TRBD2 (6 bases). Germline loops: CDR1 SGHTA, CDR2 FQGTGA. V shed 4 bases and J shed 4 bases, with 6 bases lying between them. The CDR3 runs 12 residues. The CDR3 bases are TGTGCCAGCAGCTGGGGGGCAGATACGCAGTATTTT. Protein sequence: CASSWGADTQYF. Complete variable domain (other parts from reference TRBV7-3 and TRBJ2-3): GAGVSQTPSNKVTEKGKYVELRCDPISGHTALYWYRQSLGQGPEFLIYFQGTGAADDSGLPNDRFFAVRPEGSVSTLKIQRTERGDSAVYLCASSWGADTQYFGPGTRLTVL.

The chain is built from TRBV6-4 and TRBJ2-1, with 10 bases matching TRBD2. The V and J ends lost 5 bases and 3 bases, in that order; junction bases with no gene match: 7. CDR1 is MRHNA, CDR2 SNTAGT, per germline. The CDR3 is 16 residues long. In DNA form, the CDR3 reads TGTGCCAGCAGTCGGACTAGCGGAGTTATCTACAATGAGCAGTTCTTC. Translating gives CASSRTSGVIYNEQFF.

This sequence joins TRBV7-6 and TRBJ2-3, with 9 bases lining up with TRBD2. With V trimmed by 1 base and J by 5 bases, 4 bases remained unmatched. This CDR3 has 15 residues. Germline values: CDR1 SGHVS, CDR2 FNYEAQ. CDR3 residues: CASSLGGRAIDTQYF. The CDR3 nucleotides are TGTGCCAGCAGCTTAGGCGGGAGGGCCATAGATACGCAGTATTTT.

In its sample, this clone was seen once. The rearrangement uses TRBV28 and TRBJ2-5; tentatively, D is TRBD1 (6 bases). The V gene's germline CDR1 is MDHEN and CDR2 SYDVKM. Trimming took 6 bases from V and 5 from J, leaving 10 bases between them. This CDR3 is built from 12 residues. The CDR3 nucleotides are TGTGCCAGCAGATCTGGACAGGAGACCCAGTACTTC. It encodes CASRSGQETQYF.

The J gene is TRBJ2-7, the V gene TRBV6-2 or TRBV6-3; tentatively, D is TRBD1 (7 bases). This CDR3 is built from 14 residues. V shed 5 bases and J shed 0 bases, with 11 bases lying between them. Germline CDR1 reads MNHEY; CDR2 reads SVGEGT. The CDR3 region has the DNA TGTGCCAGCAGTCAGGGGGGACTCTCCTACGAGCAGTACTTC. Amino acid sequence: CASSQGGLSYEQYF.

This clone was seen just once. The chain is built from TRBV29-1 and TRBJ1-3; weak D call: TRBD1 (6 bases). V lost 6 bases, J lost 4 bases, and 10 bases lay in between. The CDR3 runs to 12 residues. CDR1 and CDR2 (germline): SQVTM, ANQGSEA. The CDR3 nucleotides are TGCAGCGTCAGGGGCTCGGGAAACACCATATATTTT. The encoded protein is CSVRGSGNTIYF.

The J gene is TRBJ1-6, the V gene TRBV18; 7 bases agree with TRBD1. Germline V CDR1 and CDR2: KGHSH, LQKENI. J was trimmed by 8 bases and V by 3 bases; bases with no gene match: 4. The CDR3 sequence is 14 residues long. Here the CDR3 reads CASSPTQGDSPLHF. CDR3 nucleotides: TGTGCCAGCTCACCGACGCAGGGGGATTCACCCCTCCACTTT.

The genes are TRBV5-1 and TRBJ2-3; 7 nucleotides line up with TRBD1. Germline trimming cut 4 bases from V and 4 bases from J; bases unmatched to any gene: 6. The V gene's germline CDR1 is SGHRS and CDR2 YFSETQ. The CDR3 is made up of 14 amino acids. The CDR3 loop reads CASSLTTGPDTQYF. CDR3 in DNA: TGCGCCAGCAGCCTAACGACAGGGCCAGATACGCAGTATTTT.

The chain is built from TRBV18 and TRBJ2-5, with 11 bases matching TRBD2. V lost 3 bases to trimming and J lost 3 bases; unmatched junction nucleotides: 3. CDR3 length: 15 residues. Germline assignment: CDR1 KGHSH and CDR2 LQKENI. In DNA, the CDR3 is TGTGCCAGCTCACCTATAGCGGGAGGGGAAGAGACCCAGTACTTC. Translated, it gives CASSPIAGGEETQYF.

The V gene is TRBV27, the J gene TRBJ2-2; TRBD1 agrees at 8 bases. CDR1 and CDR2 from the germline V gene are MNHEY and SMNVEV (reference sequence). V was clipped by 2 bases and J by 7 bases; unmatched bases: 12. The CDR3 is made up of 17 amino acids. CDR3 sequence (DNA): TGTGCCAGCAGTTTAATGGGCAGGGGGCTTATCGGCGGGGAGCTGTTTTTT. This codes for CASSLMGRGLIGGELFF.

This clone showed up just a few times. The V call is TRBV28, the J call TRBJ1-5, with D unresolved. This CDR3 comprises 12 residues. The germline V and J ends were trimmed by 8 bases and 4 bases, with 9 bases remaining between them. The germline V gene has CDR1 MDHEN and CDR2 SYDVKM. This chain's CDR3 is CASGILNQPQHF. CDR3 sequence (DNA): TGTGCCAGCGGAATACTAAATCAGCCCCAGCATTTT.

The chain joins TRBV7-9 to TRBJ2-6, with TRBD1 matching 7 bases. This CDR3 has 18 residues. V lost 5 bases to trimming and J lost 4 bases; unmatched junction nucleotides: 14. Germline V gene lookup returns CDR1 SEHNR and CDR2 FQNEAQ (reference sequence). CDR3 protein: CASSLPRTGLRGANVLTF. CDR3 sequence (DNA): TGTGCCAGCAGCCTTCCCCGGACAGGCCTCCGCGGGGCCAACGTCCTGACTTTC.

The chain couples TRBV7-9 to TRBJ2-1; perhaps TRBD1 as D (6 bases). The CDR3 consists of 18 residues. Trimming left V 4 bases short and J 0 bases short, with 19 bases between. Germline V gene sequence: CDR1 SEHNR, CDR2 FQNEAQ (reference sequence). The CDR3 DNA reads TGTGCCAGCAGCTCCAACAAAAACAGGGTTAACTCCTACAATGAGCAGTTCTTC. As protein: CASSSNKNRVNSYNEQFF.

The chain uses TRBV10-3 and TRBJ2-7; 9 nucleotides align to TRBD1. Trimming took 8 bases from V and 4 from J; bases not matched to a gene: 3. Germline CDR1 reads ENHRY; CDR2 reads SYGVKD. The CDR3 consists of 12 residues. CDR3 DNA sequence: TGTGCCATCGGGACAGGGAGGTACGAGCAGTACTTC. Its protein is CAIGTGRYEQYF.